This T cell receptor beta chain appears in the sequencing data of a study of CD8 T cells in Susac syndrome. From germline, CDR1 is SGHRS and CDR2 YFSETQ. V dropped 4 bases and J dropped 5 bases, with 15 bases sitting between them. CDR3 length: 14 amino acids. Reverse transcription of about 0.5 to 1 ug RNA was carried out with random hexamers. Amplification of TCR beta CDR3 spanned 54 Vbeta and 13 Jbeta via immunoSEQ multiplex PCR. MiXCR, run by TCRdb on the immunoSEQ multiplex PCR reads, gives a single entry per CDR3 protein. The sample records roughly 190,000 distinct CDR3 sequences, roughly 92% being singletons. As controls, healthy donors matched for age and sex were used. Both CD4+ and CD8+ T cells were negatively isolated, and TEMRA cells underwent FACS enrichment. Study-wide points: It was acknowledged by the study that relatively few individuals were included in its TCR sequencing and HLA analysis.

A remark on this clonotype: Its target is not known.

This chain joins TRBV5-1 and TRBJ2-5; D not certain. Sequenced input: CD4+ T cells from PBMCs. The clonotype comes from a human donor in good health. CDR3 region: CASSPGTSYETQYF. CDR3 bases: TGCGCCAGCAGCCCCGGTACCTCGTACGAGACCCAGTACTTC.